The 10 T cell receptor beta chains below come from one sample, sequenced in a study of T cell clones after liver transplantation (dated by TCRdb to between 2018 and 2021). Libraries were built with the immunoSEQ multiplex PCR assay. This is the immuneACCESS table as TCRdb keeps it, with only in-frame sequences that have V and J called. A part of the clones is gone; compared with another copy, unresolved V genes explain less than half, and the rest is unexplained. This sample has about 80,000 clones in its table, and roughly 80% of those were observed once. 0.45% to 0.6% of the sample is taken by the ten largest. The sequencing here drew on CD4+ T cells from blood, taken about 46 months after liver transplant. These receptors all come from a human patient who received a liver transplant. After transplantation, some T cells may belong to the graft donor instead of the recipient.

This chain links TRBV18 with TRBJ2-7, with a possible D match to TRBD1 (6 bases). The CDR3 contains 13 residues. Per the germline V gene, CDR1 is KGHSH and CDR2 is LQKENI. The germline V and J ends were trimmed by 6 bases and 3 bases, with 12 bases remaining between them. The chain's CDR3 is CASSRGEFYEQYF. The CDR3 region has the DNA TGTGCCAGCTCCAGGGGAGAGTTCTACGAGCAGTACTTC.

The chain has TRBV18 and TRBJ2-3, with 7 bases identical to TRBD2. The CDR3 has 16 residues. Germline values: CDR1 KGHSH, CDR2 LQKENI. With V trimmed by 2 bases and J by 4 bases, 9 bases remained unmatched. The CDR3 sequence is CASSPWLAGASDTQYF. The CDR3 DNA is TGTGCCAGCTCACCATGGCTGGCGGGAGCCTCAGATACGCAGTATTTT.

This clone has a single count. The CDR3 DNA sequence: TGTGCCAGCAGCAAAGGTTTGGGTTCGTTACCCGGGGAGCTGTTTTTT. Translation: CASSKGLGSLPGELFF. The chain has TRBV21-1 and TRBJ2-2. TRBV21-1 is designated a pseudogene. This CDR3 region has 16 residues.

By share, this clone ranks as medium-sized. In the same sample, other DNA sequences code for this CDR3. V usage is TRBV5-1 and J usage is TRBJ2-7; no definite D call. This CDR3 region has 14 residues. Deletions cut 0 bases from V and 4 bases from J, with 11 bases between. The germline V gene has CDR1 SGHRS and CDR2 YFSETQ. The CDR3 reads CASSLVVSPYEQYF. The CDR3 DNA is TGCGCCAGCAGCTTGGTGGTCTCGCCATACGAGCAGTACTTC.

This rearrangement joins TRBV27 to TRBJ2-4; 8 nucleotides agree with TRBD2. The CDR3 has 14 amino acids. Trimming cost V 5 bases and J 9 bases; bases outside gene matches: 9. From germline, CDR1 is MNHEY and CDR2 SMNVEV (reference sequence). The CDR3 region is CASSSGSPMFIQYF. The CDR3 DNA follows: TGTGCCAGCAGTAGCGGGAGCCCCATGTTCATTCAGTACTTC.

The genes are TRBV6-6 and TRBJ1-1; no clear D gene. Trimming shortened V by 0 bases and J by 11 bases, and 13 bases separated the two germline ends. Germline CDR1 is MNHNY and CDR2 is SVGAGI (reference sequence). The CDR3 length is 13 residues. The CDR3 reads CASSYSGSALAFF. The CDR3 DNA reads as TGTGCCAGCAGTTACTCAGGGTCGGCGCTGGCTTTCTTT.

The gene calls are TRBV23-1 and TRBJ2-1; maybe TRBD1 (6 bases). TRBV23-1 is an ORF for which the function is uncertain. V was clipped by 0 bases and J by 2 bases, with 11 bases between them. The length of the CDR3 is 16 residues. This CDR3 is CASSQSGTFTYNEQFF. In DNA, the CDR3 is TGCGCCAGCAGTCAATCGGGGACATTCACCTACAATGAGCAGTTCTTC.

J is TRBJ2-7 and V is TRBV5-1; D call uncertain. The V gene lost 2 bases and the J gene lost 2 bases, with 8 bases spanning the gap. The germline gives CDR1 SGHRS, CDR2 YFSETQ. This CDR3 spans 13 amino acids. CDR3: CASSFRPAYEQYF. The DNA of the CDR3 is TGCGCCAGCAGCTTCCGGCCCGCCTACGAGCAGTACTTC.

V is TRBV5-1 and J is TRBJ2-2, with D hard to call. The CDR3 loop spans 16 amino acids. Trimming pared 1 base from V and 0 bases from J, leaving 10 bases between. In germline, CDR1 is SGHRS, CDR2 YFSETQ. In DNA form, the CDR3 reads TGCGCCAGCAGCTTGCCCGCGACCGCGAACACCGGGGAGCTGTTTTTT. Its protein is CASSLPATANTGELFF.

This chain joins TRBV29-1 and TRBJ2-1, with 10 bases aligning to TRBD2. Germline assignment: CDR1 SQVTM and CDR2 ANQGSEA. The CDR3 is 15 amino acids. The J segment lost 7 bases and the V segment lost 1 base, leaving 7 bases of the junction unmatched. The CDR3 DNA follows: TGCAGCGTTGAAGGAGCGGGAGGGCCAGGGAATGAGCAGTTCTTC. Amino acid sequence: CSVEGAGGPGNEQFF.